The present TCR beta chain was sequenced within a study of T cells in Graves' hyperthyroidism and ophthalmopathy. Uncontrolled infection, other autoimmune disease, pregnancy or lactation barred patients from enrollment. It was RNA transcripts that yielded the amplified TCR beta CDR3 regions. First-round RT-PCR with HTBI primers amplified the TCR CDR3 region. TCRdb used MiXCR to reprocess the multiplex PCR reads, holding one entry per CDR3 protein. The table has some 760,000 distinct CDR3 sequences, about 14% seen once. Study-wide results and caveats: A median around 6.8 months before onset, the model predicted ophthalmopathy. Classification by a 13 V-J model distinguished ophthalmopathy from stable hyperthyroidism.

The sample holds many counts of this clonotype. Antigen unknown. This TCR came from a woman aged 18-30 years with Graves' hyperthyroidism. Sequencing was performed on blood.

The CDR3: CASSPRTVLNTEAFF. CDR3 coding DNA: TGTGCCAGCAGTCCAAGGACAGTACTGAACACTGAAGCTTTCTTT. This chain uses TRBV12-3 or TRBV12-4 with TRBJ1-1, with D maybe TRBD1 (6 bases). The V end was cut by 5 bases, the J end by 0 bases, with 13 bases between. The CDR3 totals 15 residues.